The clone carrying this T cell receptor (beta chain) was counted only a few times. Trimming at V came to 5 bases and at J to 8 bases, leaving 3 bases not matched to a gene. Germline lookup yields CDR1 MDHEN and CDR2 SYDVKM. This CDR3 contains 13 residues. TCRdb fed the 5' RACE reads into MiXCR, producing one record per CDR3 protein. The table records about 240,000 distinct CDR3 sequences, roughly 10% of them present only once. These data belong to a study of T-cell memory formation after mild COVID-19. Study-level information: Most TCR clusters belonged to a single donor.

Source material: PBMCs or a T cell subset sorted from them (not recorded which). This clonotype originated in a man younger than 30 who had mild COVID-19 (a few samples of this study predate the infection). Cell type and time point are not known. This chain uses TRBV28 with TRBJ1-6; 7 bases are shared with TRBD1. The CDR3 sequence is CASSGGQHSPLHF. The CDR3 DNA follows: TGTGCCAGCAGTGGGGGACAGCATTCACCCCTCCACTTT. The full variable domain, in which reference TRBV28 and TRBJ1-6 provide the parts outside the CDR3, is DVKVTQSSRYLVKRTGEKVFLECVQDMDHENMFWYRQDPGLGLRLIYFSYDVKMKEKGDIPEGYSVSREKKERFSLILESASTNQTSMYLCASSGGQHSPLHFGNGTRLTVT.